What follows are 24 T cell receptor beta chains derived from one specimen sequenced in a study of blood T cell repertoires in COVID-19. TCRdb's copy holds only in-frame clones and misses some; the assay was immunoSEQ multiplex PCR. The data show around 220,000 clones, with 88% seen just once and about 2.1% held by the top ten. The sequencing sample was made of peripheral blood. The receptors were gathered from a woman aged 40 to 50 who had recovered from COVID-19.

On this clone: The junction does not match germline at one end; this may be a read error. The sample has other DNA sequences that encode this CDR3 too. The rearrangement links TRBV7-2 to TRBJ2-1; the D is unclear. From germline, CDR1 is SGHTA and CDR2 FQGNSA. This CDR3 has 15 amino acids. In DNA form, the CDR3 reads TGTGCTAGCAGCCACCTCCGGAGCTATTACAATGAGCAGTTCTTC. Translation: CASSHLRSYYNEQFF.

The chain links TRBV5-6 to TRBJ1-1, with 7 bases aligning to TRBD1. The CDR3 is made up of 13 amino acids. The germline V gene has CDR1 SGHDT and CDR2 YYEEEE. Losses at the gene ends were 1 base for V and 4 bases for J; bases not matched to a gene: 1. CDR3 amino acids: CASSLRQGTEAFF. The DNA for the CDR3 is TGTGCCAGCAGCTTGAGACAGGGCACTGAAGCTTTCTTT.

This clone has a single count. The DNA for the CDR3 is TGTGCCAGTAGTATAGATTCAGCGTCCTCGGGAAACACCATATATTTT. It is translated as CASSIDSASSGNTIYF. The chain couples TRBV19 to TRBJ1-3, with D unclear. The V gene lost 0 bases and the J gene lost 4 bases, with 13 bases spanning the gap. Per the germline V gene, CDR1 is LNHDA and CDR2 is SQIVND (reference sequence). The CDR3 sequence is 16 residues long.

This clone was recorded only once. An end of the junction does not agree with germline; a read error may underlie this. V usage is TRBV5-1 and J usage is TRBJ2-2, with a tentative D call TRBD1 (5 bases). CDR1 is SGHRS and CDR2 is YFSETQ in the germline V gene. The CDR3 sequence is 16 residues long. In DNA, the CDR3 is TGCGCCAGCAGCCTTATTACAGGACCCAACAGCGGGGAGCTGTTTTTT. This encodes CASSLITGPNSGELFF.

The V and J genes are TRBV4-3 and TRBJ1-2; D gene uncertain. Trimming removed 1 base at V and 6 bases at J, with 9 bases between. This CDR3 comprises 13 residues. Germline V gives CDR1 LGHNA, CDR2 YSLEER. The DNA for the CDR3 is TGCGCCAGCAGCCAAGGGACTCGGGATGGCTACACCTTC. This gives the protein CASSQGTRDGYTF.

The genes are TRBV9 and TRBJ2-7, with TRBD1 matching 7 bases. The CDR3 has 14 residues. The ends lost 0 bases at V and 2 bases at J; junction bases unmatched: 2. Germline loops: CDR1 SGDLS, CDR2 YYNGEE. The CDR3 is CASSVGDRTYEQYF. Written as DNA, the CDR3 is TGTGCCAGCAGCGTAGGGGACAGAACCTACGAGCAGTACTTC.

The chain couples TRBV27 to TRBJ2-7; D uncertain. Germline lookup yields CDR1 MNHEY and CDR2 SMNVEV (reference sequence). The V and J ends lost 4 bases and 0 bases respectively, with 7 bases between them. The CDR3 extends over 13 amino acids. The CDR3 DNA sequence: TGTGCCAGCAGTTCCAGTATCTCCTACGAGCAGTACTTC. It translates to CASSSSISYEQYF.

The J gene is TRBJ1-5, the V gene TRBV5-1, with 8 bases that match TRBD1. This CDR3 region has 21 residues. With 0 bases clipped from V and 3 bases from J, the junction kept 20 bases outside the gene matches. The germline V gene encodes CDR1 SGHRS and CDR2 YFSETQ. For the CDR3, the DNA is TGCGCCAGCAGCTTGGGTAGGGGACAGGCGGTCGGGATGGGTAACAATCAGCCCCAGCATTTT. Translated, it gives CASSLGRGQAVGMGNNQPQHF.

The chain employs TRBV30 and TRBJ1-6, with a tentative D call TRBD1 (6 bases). The germline CDR1 and CDR2 sequences are GTSNPN and SVGIG (reference sequence). The V end was cut by 4 bases, the J end by 0 bases, with 10 bases between. The CDR3 totals 15 residues. The CDR3 region is CAWKTGNSYNSPLHF. CDR3 DNA sequence: TGTGCCTGGAAAACAGGGAACTCCTATAATTCACCCCTCCACTTT.

The chain uses TRBV7-3 and TRBJ2-3; 8 nucleotides agree with TRBD2. V was clipped by 7 bases and J by 4 bases; unmatched bases: 7. CDR1 is SGHTA, CDR2 FQGTGA, per germline. CDR3 length: 14 amino acids. The CDR3: CASTPGGDADTQYF. The CDR3, as DNA: TGTGCCAGCACCCCGGGAGGGGATGCAGATACGCAGTATTTT.

CDR3 bases: TGTGCCAGCAGCTTACAGGGACTGGTGAACAATGAGCAGTTCTTC. It translates to CASSLQGLVNNEQFF. The chain uses TRBV11-3 and TRBJ2-1, with a possible D match to TRBD2 (6 bases). CDR1 and CDR2 from the germline V gene are SGHNT and YENEEA. CDR3 size: 15 residues. The V and J ends lost 2 bases and 5 bases respectively, with 13 bases between them.

J is TRBJ2-5 and V is TRBV2, with 8 bases that match TRBD2. The CDR3 runs to 14 residues. The V segment lost 6 bases and the J segment 2 bases; nucleotides outside the gene matches: 5. In germline, CDR1 is SNHLY, CDR2 FYNNEI. The CDR3 DNA reads TGTGCCAGCAGGGTAGCGGGGAATCAAGAGACCCAGTACTTC. Its protein product is CASRVAGNQETQYF. Variable domain in full (rest from reference TRBV2 and TRBJ2-5): EPEVTQTPSHQVTQMGQEVILRCVPISNHLYFYWYRQILGQKVEFLVSFYNNEISEKSEIFDDQFSVERPDGSNFTLKIRSTKLEDSAMYFCASRVAGNQETQYFGPGTRLLVL.

V and J are TRBV15 and TRBJ2-7, with D possibly TRBD2 on 5 matching bases. V lost 5 bases, J lost 4 bases, and 12 bases lay in between. Germline loops: CDR1 LNHNV, CDR2 YYDKDF (reference sequence). CDR3 length equals 13 residues. For the CDR3, the DNA is TGTGCCACCAGCCCGAGAGAGGGTTACGAGCAGTACTTC. Translated, it gives CATSPREGYEQYF.

The chain uses TRBV10-3 and TRBJ1-2, with D possibly TRBD1 on 5 matching bases. The V gene lost 0 bases and the J gene lost 4 bases, with 9 bases spanning the gap. This CDR3 has 14 amino acids. Germline CDR1 and CDR2: ENHRY and SYGVKD. The CDR3 reads CAISESGVAYGYTF. The CDR3 DNA follows: TGTGCCATCAGTGAGTCAGGGGTTGCCTATGGCTACACCTTC.

The V gene is TRBV19, the J gene TRBJ2-7; D may be TRBD1 (5 bases). V dropped 2 bases and J dropped 7 bases, with 15 bases sitting between them. CDR1 is LNHDA, CDR2 SQIVND, per germline (reference sequence). This CDR3 has 14 amino acids. CDR3 sequence (DNA): TGTGCCAGTAGTATAACAGGCAGGGTGGCTGAGCAGTACTTC. It translates to CASSITGRVAEQYF.

The chain couples TRBV7-2 to TRBJ2-1; 10 bases fit TRBD1. The V gene end was trimmed by 3 bases and the J gene end by 7 bases; junction bases not matched to a gene: 6. Germline V gene data show CDR1 as SGHTA and CDR2 as FQGNSA. The CDR3 sequence is 15 residues long. The CDR3 sequence: CASSFWTGGMNEQFF. CDR3 nucleotides: TGTGCCAGCAGCTTTTGGACAGGGGGTATGAATGAGCAGTTCTTC.

The chain is built from TRBV5-4 and TRBJ1-1; 12 nucleotides line up with TRBD1. Germline V gene lookup returns CDR1 SGHNT and CDR2 YYREEE (reference sequence). The CDR3 loop spans 18 amino acids. Germline trimming cut 0 bases from V and 4 bases from J; bases unmatched to any gene: 10. The CDR3 DNA reads TGTGCCAGCAGCTTGGCCGGGACAGGGGGCGGCGTTCCCACTGAAGCTTTCTTT. Translating gives CASSLAGTGGGVPTEAFF.

The V gene is TRBV9, the J gene TRBJ2-7; 10 bases are shared with TRBD1. The germline gives CDR1 SGDLS, CDR2 YYNGEE. CDR3 length equals 12 residues. Germline trimming cut 3 bases from V and 6 bases from J; bases unmatched to any gene: 0. The CDR3 spells CASSGTGGEQYF. DNA for the CDR3: TGTGCCAGCAGCGGGACAGGGGGCGAGCAGTACTTC.

V and J are TRBV5-6 and TRBJ1-3; D might be TRBD1 (5 bases). There are 17 residues in the CDR3. V dropped 3 bases and J dropped 3 bases, with 19 bases sitting between them. Germline V CDR1 and CDR2: SGHDT, YYEEEE. DNA of the CDR3: TGTGCCAGCAGCTCCTTACAGGAAAGGTTACGTGGAAACACCATATATTTT. Protein: CASSSLQERLRGNTIYF.

This chain uses TRBV7-3 with TRBJ2-5, with unresolved D. V was clipped by 5 bases and J by 3 bases, with 10 bases between them. The CDR3 extends over 13 amino acids. CDR1 and CDR2 (germline): SGHTA, FQGTGA. The CDR3 bases are TGTGCCAGCAGCCCGACTCGGAAAGAGACCCAGTACTTC. As protein: CASSPTRKETQYF.

The chain couples TRBV6-5 to TRBJ2-3; 9 positions match TRBD1. Germline CDR1 MNHEY, CDR2 SVGAGI. There are 15 residues in the CDR3. The V and J ends lost 6 bases and 6 bases, in that order; junction bases with no gene match: 10. CDR3 sequence: CASRLRDRAPDTQYF. The CDR3 DNA reads TGTGCCAGCAGGCTCCGGGACAGGGCCCCGGATACGCAGTATTTT.

The DNA for the CDR3 is TGTGCCAGTAGCATACCCCCGACAGCTAATAGCAATCAGCCCCAGCATTTT. Its translation is CASSIPPTANSNQPQHF. The chain couples TRBV19 to TRBJ1-5; a weak D match, TRBD1 (5 bases). V was shortened by 6 bases and J by 0 bases, with 18 bases between the two germline ends. The CDR3 is 17 residues long. Germline assignment: CDR1 LNHDA and CDR2 SQIVND (reference sequence). Variable domain in full (rest from reference TRBV19 and TRBJ1-5): DGGITQSPKYLFRKEGQNVTLSCEQNLNHDAMYWYRQDPGQGLRLIYYSQIVNDFQKGDIAEGYSVSREKKESFPLTVTSAQKNPTAFYLCASSIPPTANSNQPQHFGDGTRLSIL.

The chain has TRBV6-5 and TRBJ2-7; D gene unclear. There are 13 residues in the CDR3. CDR1 and CDR2 from the germline V gene are MNHEY and SVGAGI. Trimming removed 6 bases at V and 0 bases at J, with 9 bases between. This CDR3 reads CASRAWSSYEQYF. The CDR3 DNA reads as TGTGCCAGCAGGGCCTGGAGCTCCTACGAGCAGTACTTC.

The count of this clone is one. The chain joins TRBV19 to TRBJ1-5; no clear D gene. Germline lookup yields CDR1 LNHDA and CDR2 SQIVND (reference sequence). This CDR3 comprises 16 residues. Trimming took off 3 bases at V and 2 bases at J, with 14 bases between the two ends. CDR3 in amino acids: CASSILPGKRNQPQHF. The CDR3 bases are TGTGCCAGTAGTATTTTACCGGGTAAACGCAATCAGCCCCAGCATTTT.